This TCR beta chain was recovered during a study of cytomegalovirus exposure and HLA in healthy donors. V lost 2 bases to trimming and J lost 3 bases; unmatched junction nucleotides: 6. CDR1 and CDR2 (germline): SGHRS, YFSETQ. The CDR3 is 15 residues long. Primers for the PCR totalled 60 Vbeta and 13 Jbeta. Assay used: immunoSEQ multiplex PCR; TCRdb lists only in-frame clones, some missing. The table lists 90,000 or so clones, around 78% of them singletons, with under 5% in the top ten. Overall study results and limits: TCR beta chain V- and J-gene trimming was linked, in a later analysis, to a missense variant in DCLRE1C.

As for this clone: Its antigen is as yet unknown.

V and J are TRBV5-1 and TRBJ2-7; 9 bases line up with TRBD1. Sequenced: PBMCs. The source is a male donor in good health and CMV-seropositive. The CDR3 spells CASSFGTGYLYEQYF. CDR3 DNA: TGCGCCAGCAGCTTTGGGACAGGGTATCTCTACGAGCAGTACTTC.